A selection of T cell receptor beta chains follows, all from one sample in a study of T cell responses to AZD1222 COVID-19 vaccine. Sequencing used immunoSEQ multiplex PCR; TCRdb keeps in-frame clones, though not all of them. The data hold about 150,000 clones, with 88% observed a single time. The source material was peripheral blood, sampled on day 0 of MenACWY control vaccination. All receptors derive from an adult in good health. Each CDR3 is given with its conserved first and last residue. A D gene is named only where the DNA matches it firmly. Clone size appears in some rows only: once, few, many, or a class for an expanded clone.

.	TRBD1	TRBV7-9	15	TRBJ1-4	CASSPDRAFNEKLFF	TGTGCCAGCAGCCCCGACAGGGCCTTTAATGAAAAACTGTTTTTT
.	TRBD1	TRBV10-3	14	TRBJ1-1	CAISRQGADTEAFF	TGTGCCATCAGTCGACAGGGGGCAGACACTGAAGCTTTCTTT
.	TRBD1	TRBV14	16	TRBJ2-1	CASSQTGRTGETKQFF	TGTGCCAGCAGCCAAACCGGGCGGACAGGGGAGACGAAGCAGTTCTTC
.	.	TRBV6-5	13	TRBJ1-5	CASRRGTGQPQHF	TGTGCCAGCAGGAGGGGGACGGGCCAGCCCCAGCATTTT
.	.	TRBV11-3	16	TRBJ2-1	CASSFRGSSIYNEQFF	TGTGCCAGCAGCTTCCGCGGCAGTTCAATCTACAATGAGCAGTTCTTC
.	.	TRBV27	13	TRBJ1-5	CASSLVTNQPQHF	TGTGCCAGCAGTTTAGTAACGAATCAGCCCCAGCATTTT
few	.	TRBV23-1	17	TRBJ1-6	CASSQSWGSSYNSPLHF	TGCGCCAGCAGTCAATCGTGGGGGAGCTCCTATAATTCACCCCTCCACTTT
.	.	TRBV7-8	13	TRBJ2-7	CASSLGWAYEQYF	TGTGCCAGCAGCTTGGGATGGGCCTACGAGCAGTACTTC
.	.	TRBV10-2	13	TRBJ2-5	CASSPWEYATQYF	TGCGCCAGCAGTCCATGGGAGTACGCGACCCAGTACTTC
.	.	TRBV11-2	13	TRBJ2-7	CASSLGQSYEQYF	TGTGCCAGCAGCTTGGGCCAGTCCTACGAGCAGTACTTC
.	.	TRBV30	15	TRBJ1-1	CAIGAGAVGYTEAFF	TGTGCCATAGGGGCGGGGGCCGTCGGCTACACTGAAGCTTTCTTT
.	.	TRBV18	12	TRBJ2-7	CASSPRAYEQYF	TGTGCCAGCTCACCACGGGCCTACGAGCAGTACTTC
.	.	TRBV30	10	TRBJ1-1	CAGGNTEAFF	TGTGCCGGCGGGAACACTGAAGCTTTCTTT
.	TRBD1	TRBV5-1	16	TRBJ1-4	CASSWRTGANNEKLFF	TGCGCCAGCAGCTGGCGGACAGGGGCGAATAATGAAAAACTGTTTTTT
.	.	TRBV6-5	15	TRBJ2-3	CASSPAETSTDTQYF	TGTGCCAGCAGTCCCGCAGAAACTAGCACAGATACGCAGTATTTT
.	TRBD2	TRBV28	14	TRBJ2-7	CASTPAGGGYEQYF	TGTGCCAGCACCCCTGCGGGGGGCGGATACGAGCAGTACTTC
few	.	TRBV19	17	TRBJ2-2	CATKGGSDRINTGELFF	TGTGCCACAAAGGGAGGATCTGACAGGATTAACACCGGGGAGCTGTTTTTT
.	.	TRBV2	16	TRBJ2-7	CASSEWGRASPYEQYF	TGTGCCAGCAGTGAATGGGGGCGGGCATCGCCCTACGAGCAGTACTTC
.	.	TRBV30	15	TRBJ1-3	CAWSPPGLGGNTIYF	TGTGCCTGGAGTCCACCGGGACTGGGAGGAAACACCATATATTTT
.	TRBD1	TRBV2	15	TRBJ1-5	CASSALPGQGQPQHF	TGTGCCAGCAGTGCCCTCCCTGGACAGGGCCAGCCCCAGCATTTT
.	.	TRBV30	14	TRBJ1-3	CAWTGGPRGNTIYF	TGTGCCTGGACTGGGGGACCGCGAGGAAACACCATATATTTT
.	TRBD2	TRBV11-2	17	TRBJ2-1	CASSRAASGRSYNEQFF	TGTGCCAGCAGCCGAGCGGCTAGCGGGAGGTCCTACAATGAGCAGTTCTTC
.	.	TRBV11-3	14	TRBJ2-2	CASSLGRITGELFF	TGTGCCAGCAGCTTAGGACGTATCACCGGGGAGCTGTTTTTT
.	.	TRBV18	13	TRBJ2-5	CASSPGNQETQYF	TGTGCCAGCTCACCAGGGAACCAAGAGACCCAGTACTTC
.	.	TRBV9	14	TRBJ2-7	CASSVTAYSYEQYF	TGTGCCAGCAGCGTCACAGCGTACTCCTACGAGCAGTACTTC
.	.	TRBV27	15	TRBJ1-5	CASSPSGGGDQPQHF	TGTGCCAGCAGTCCAAGCGGGGGAGGCGATCAGCCCCAGCATTTT
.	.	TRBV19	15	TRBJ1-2	CASSIRWPGSNGYTF	TGTGCCAGTAGTATACGGTGGCCAGGGAGCAATGGCTACACCTTC
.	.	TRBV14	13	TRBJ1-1	CASSLRENTEAFF	TGTGCCAGCAGCTTAAGGGAGAACACTGAAGCTTTCTTT
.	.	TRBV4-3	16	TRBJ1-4	CASSRKPGAYNEKLFF	TGCGCCAGCAGCCGTAAACCAGGGGCCTATAATGAAAAACTGTTTTTT
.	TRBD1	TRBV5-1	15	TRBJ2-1	CASSRGTESYNEQFF	TGCGCCAGCAGCCGAGGGACAGAGTCCTACAATGAGCAGTTCTTC
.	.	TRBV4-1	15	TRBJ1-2	CASSQRQGKIHGYTF	TGCGCCAGCAGCCAGAGGCAGGGCAAAATACATGGCTACACCTTC
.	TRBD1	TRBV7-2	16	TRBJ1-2	CASSLGGQGAYNGYTF	TGTGCCAGCAGCTTAGGGGGACAGGGGGCGTATAATGGCTACACCTTC
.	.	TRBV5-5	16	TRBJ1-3	CASSLDAPTSGNTIYF	TGTGCCAGCAGCTTGGACGCGCCTACCTCTGGAAACACCATATATTTT
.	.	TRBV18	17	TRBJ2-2	CASSPQSRQSNTGELFF	TGTGCCAGCTCACCACAAAGCAGGCAATCGAACACCGGGGAGCTGTTTTTT
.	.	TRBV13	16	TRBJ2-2	CASSLGPALNTGELFF	TGTGCCAGCAGCTTAGGACCAGCGCTGAACACCGGGGAGCTGTTTTTT
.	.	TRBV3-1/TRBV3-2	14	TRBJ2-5	CASSQNRDQETQYF	TGTGCCAGCAGCCAAAACAGGGATCAAGAGACCCAGTACTTC
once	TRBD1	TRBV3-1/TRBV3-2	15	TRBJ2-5	CASSPEFAGGETQYF	TGTGCCAGCAGCCCTGAGTTTGCAGGGGGAGAGACCCAGTACTTC
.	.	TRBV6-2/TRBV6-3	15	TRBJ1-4	CASSPQIRGWGKLFF	TGTGCCAGCAGCCCACAAATCAGGGGATGGGGAAAACTGTTTTTT
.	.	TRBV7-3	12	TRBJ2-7	CASSLTRTEQYF	TGTGCCAGCAGCTTAACGCGCACGGAGCAGTACTTC
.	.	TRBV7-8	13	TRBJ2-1	CASSGRGHNEQFF	TGTGCCAGCAGCGGCCGGGGACACAATGAGCAGTTCTTC
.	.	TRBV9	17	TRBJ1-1	CASSVGGTDTMNTEAFF	TGTGCCAGCAGCGTAGGGGGCACGGACACCATGAACACTGAAGCTTTCTTT
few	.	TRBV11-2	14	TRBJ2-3	CASSLDKGIDTQYF	TGTGCCAGCAGCTTAGATAAGGGTATAGATACGCAGTATTTT
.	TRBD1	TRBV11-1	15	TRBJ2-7	CASSFYGTGSYEQYF	TGTGCCAGCAGCTTCTACGGGACAGGGTCCTACGAGCAGTACTTC
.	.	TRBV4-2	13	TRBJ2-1	CASSPDLYNEQFF	TGTGCCAGCAGCCCGGACCTTTACAATGAGCAGTTCTTC
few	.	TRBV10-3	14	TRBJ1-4	CAISESGTGEKLFF	TGTGCCATCAGTGAGTCTGGGACGGGTGAAAAACTGTTTTTT
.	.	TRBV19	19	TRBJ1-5	CASTLGRARPLGSNQPQHF	TGTGCCAGTACCCTAGGGAGGGCACGACCCCTGGGGAGCAATCAGCCCCAGCATTTT